Shown below are 25 T cell receptor beta chains from a single sample sequenced in a study of blood T cell repertoires in COVID-19. Measured with immunoSEQ multiplex PCR; TCRdb has only the in-frame clones, and not every one. The profile shows 75,000 to 95,000 clones, roughly 78% of them singletons. Sequenced material: peripheral blood. These receptors were taken from a man in his 60s with COVID-19, enrolled during active disease.

The chain is built from TRBV4-1 and TRBJ2-3, with D possibly matching TRBD1 (7 bases). The germline V gene encodes CDR1 MGHRA and CDR2 YSYEKL. CDR3 length: 18 residues. The V end lost 1 base, the J end lost 2 bases, and 19 bases lay between the germline ends. The CDR3 nucleotides are TGCGCCAGCAGCCAAGTGGAGGGGGCTCAAGGCGACACAGATACGCAGTATTTT. Translating gives CASSQVEGAQGDTDTQYF.

The chain recombines TRBV7-9 with TRBJ2-1; a weak D match, TRBD1 (6 bases). The V gene lost 4 bases and the J gene lost 4 bases, with 11 bases spanning the gap. Germline CDR1 is SEHNR and CDR2 is FQNEAQ (reference sequence). The CDR3 is made up of 14 amino acids. The CDR3 region has the DNA TGTGCCAGCAGCTCATGGACAGCTTACAATGAGCAGTTCTTC. This sequence encodes CASSSWTAYNEQFF.

V usage is TRBV13 and J usage is TRBJ2-2, with TRBD2 as a possible D gene (5 bases). Germline-derived CDR1 and CDR2 are PRHDT and FYEKMQ (reference sequence). CDR3 size: 16 residues. The V end was cut by 1 base, the J end by 0 bases, with 9 bases between. DNA for the CDR3: TGTGCCAGCAGCTTAGTAAGCGGAACGAACACCGGGGAGCTGTTTTTT. This translates into CASSLVSGTNTGELFF.

V gene TRBV9 combines with J gene TRBJ2-2; 8 bases agree with TRBD2. The V gene's germline CDR1 is SGDLS and CDR2 YYNGEE. V gave up 1 base and J gave up 3 bases; unmatched junction bases: 8. This CDR3 comprises 17 residues. The CDR3 here is CASSVRTAGAYTGELFF. DNA for the CDR3: TGTGCCAGCAGCGTACGGACAGCGGGAGCGTACACCGGGGAGCTGTTTTTT.

The chain has TRBV7-9 and TRBJ1-6; D is perhaps TRBD1 (6 bases). This CDR3 contains 14 residues. V gave up 8 bases and J gave up 6 bases, with 14 bases separating them. The germline V gene encodes CDR1 SEHNR and CDR2 FQNEAQ (reference sequence). The CDR3 DNA is TGTGCCAGCGGGGGGGCAAACCCTAATTCACCCCTCCACTTT. It codes for CASGGANPNSPLHF.

This clone occurred once. V is TRBV5-1 and J is TRBJ2-3; D possibly corresponds to TRBD2 (6 bases). The germline V and J ends were trimmed by 10 bases and 2 bases, with 23 bases remaining between them. There are 16 residues in the CDR3. Germline CDR1 is SGHRS and CDR2 is YFSETQ. The CDR3 sequence: CAGRPGNGGNTDTQYF. DNA for the CDR3: TGCGCCGGAAGACCTGGGAACGGGGGAAACACAGATACGCAGTATTTT.

The rearrangement joins TRBV19 to TRBJ2-7; TRBD1 agrees at 11 bases. The CDR3 is 17 residues long. The V segment lost 1 base and the J segment 2 bases; nucleotides outside the gene matches: 7. Germline values: CDR1 LNHDA, CDR2 SQIVND (reference sequence). The CDR3 sequence: CASSIGRGQGDAYEQYF. The DNA for the CDR3 is TGTGCCAGTAGTATAGGGAGGGGACAGGGGGACGCCTACGAGCAGTACTTC.

CDR3 bases: TGTGCCAGCAGCCGGCCGGCCCGGGGAGATACGCAGTATTTT. Protein sequence: CASSRPARGDTQYF. J is TRBJ2-3 and V is TRBV7-9; D is possibly TRBD2 (5 bases). The CDR3 extends over 14 amino acids. Per the germline V gene, CDR1 is SEHNR and CDR2 is FQNEAQ (reference sequence). V was pared by 5 bases and J by 5 bases, with 14 bases between.

The rearrangement links TRBV11-2 to TRBJ2-2; D is unresolved. CDR3 length equals 12 residues. Germline V CDR1 and CDR2: SGHAT, FQNNGV. V lost 5 bases to trimming and J lost 6 bases, with 7 bases between them. This CDR3 is CASSAAAGELFF. The CDR3 DNA is TGTGCCAGCAGCGCGGCCGCCGGGGAGCTGTTTTTT.

This chain joins TRBV20-1 and TRBJ2-5; the D is unclear. Germline values: CDR1 DFQATT, CDR2 SNEGSKA (reference sequence). V lost 4 bases to trimming and J lost 3 bases, with 3 bases between them. The CDR3 runs 10 residues. In DNA, the CDR3 is TGCAGTGCTAACAAAGAGACCCAGTACTTC. This gives the protein CSANKETQYF.

The chain couples TRBV10-3 to TRBJ1-2, with 9 nucleotides matching TRBD1. The CDR3 has 15 amino acids. Germline V gene data show CDR1 as ENHRY and CDR2 as SYGVKD. The V segment lost 3 bases and the J segment 8 bases; nucleotides outside the gene matches: 10. The CDR3 DNA reads as TGTGCCATCAGTGACTCGGCGGGACAGGGTAAAGGCTACACCTTC. Protein: CAISDSAGQGKGYTF.

The chain carries TRBV3-1 (or the pseudogene TRBV3-2) and TRBJ2-5, with 10 positions matching TRBD2. The CDR3 has 17 amino acids. The ends lost 1 base at V and 2 bases at J; junction bases unmatched: 7. Germline V gene lookup returns CDR1 LGHDT and CDR2 YNNKEL (reference sequence). Here the CDR3 reads CASSQGFASGGQETQYF. The DNA for the CDR3 is TGTGCCAGCAGCCAAGGATTCGCTAGCGGGGGACAAGAGACCCAGTACTTC.

The rearrangement links TRBV12-5 to TRBJ2-3, with TRBD1 matching over 8 bases. The trim removed 5 bases at V and 2 bases at J, leaving 6 bases unmatched. Germline assignment: CDR1 LGHNT and CDR2 FRNRAP. There are 15 residues in the CDR3. This CDR3 reads CASGPRDRTTDTQYF. In DNA, the CDR3 is TGTGCTAGTGGTCCTAGGGACAGGACCACAGATACGCAGTATTTT.

The genes are TRBV18 and TRBJ2-7; 9 bases agree with TRBD1. CDR1 KGHSH and CDR2 LQKENI come from the germline V gene. The CDR3 spans 18 residues. V lost 3 bases to trimming and J lost 3 bases; unmatched junction nucleotides: 15. CDR3 sequence: CASSPNLQDRGFFYEQYF. CDR3 in DNA: TGTGCCAGCTCACCCAACCTCCAGGACAGGGGTTTTTTCTACGAGCAGTACTTC.

The chain couples TRBV2 to TRBJ1-2; TRBD1 matches at 8 bases. In germline, CDR1 is SNHLY, CDR2 FYNNEI. V lost 9 bases, J lost 7 bases, and 7 bases stayed unmatched. The CDR3 is 12 amino acids. The CDR3 DNA follows: TGTGCCAGGACAGGGGAAGTCGCTGGCTACACCTTC. This translates into CARTGEVAGYTF.

For the CDR3, the DNA is TGTGCCAGCAGGGGAGAAAATAGCAATCAGCCCCAGCATTTT. This encodes CASRGENSNQPQHF. J is TRBJ1-5 and V is TRBV2; D not certain. There are 14 residues in the CDR3. Deletions cut 6 bases from V and 0 bases from J, with 9 bases between. Germline CDR1 is SNHLY and CDR2 is FYNNEI. The full variable domain, its missing parts supplied by reference TRBV2 and TRBJ1-5, is EPEVTQTPSHQVTQMGQEVILRCVPISNHLYFYWYRQILGQKVEFLVSFYNNEISEKSEIFDDQFSVERPDGSNFTLKIRSTKLEDSAMYFCASRGENSNQPQHFGDGTRLSIL.

V usage is TRBV5-1 and J usage is TRBJ1-2; no reliable D call. The CDR3 covers 16 residues. V lost 1 base, J lost 8 bases, and 21 bases lay in between. Per the germline V gene, CDR1 is SGHRS and CDR2 is YFSETQ. The CDR3 region is CASSLSPLTGAGGYTF. CDR3 DNA: TGCGCCAGCAGCTTGTCCCCGCTGACGGGAGCGGGAGGCTACACCTTC.

The chain couples TRBV3-1 (or the pseudogene TRBV3-2) to TRBJ1-1; D perhaps matches TRBD1 (5 bases). CDR1 is LGHDT and CDR2 is YNNKEL in the germline V gene (reference sequence). The CDR3 runs to 14 residues. V was cut by 4 bases and J by 1 base, with 10 bases left in between. As DNA, the CDR3 is TGTGCCAGCAGCCCCACAGGATGGAACACTGAAGCTTTCTTT. This gives the protein CASSPTGWNTEAFF.

The rearrangement links TRBV5-1 to TRBJ2-5; tentative D call: TRBD2 (5 bases). Germline-derived CDR1 and CDR2 are SGHRS and YFSETQ. This CDR3 has 15 residues. Trimming took 0 bases from V and 2 from J, leaving 11 bases between them. The CDR3 sequence is CASSLEGSEQETQYF. Written as DNA, the CDR3 is TGCGCCAGCAGCTTGGAAGGTAGCGAGCAAGAGACCCAGTACTTC.

This clone was counted only a few times. V and J are TRBV5-1 and TRBJ2-7; 9 positions match TRBD2. The CDR3 is 16 residues long. Unmatched junction bases numbered 7, after V lost 3 bases and J lost 0 bases. Germline V gives CDR1 SGHRS, CDR2 YFSETQ. Here the CDR3 reads CASSSLQTSGSYEQYF. In nucleotides, the CDR3 is TGCGCCAGCAGCTCCCTTCAGACTAGCGGCTCCTACGAGCAGTACTTC. Variable domain in full (rest from reference TRBV5-1 and TRBJ2-7): KAGVTQTPRYLIKTRGQQVTLSCSPISGHRSVSWYQQTPGQGLQFLFEYFSETQRNKGNFPGRFSGRQFSNSRSEMNVSTLELGDSALYLCASSSLQTSGSYEQYFGPGTRLTVT.

The rearrangement uses TRBV11-3 and TRBJ2-2, with 11 nucleotides matching TRBD2. CDR3 length: 15 residues. With 5 bases clipped from V and 6 bases from J, the junction kept 5 bases outside the gene matches. Germline lookup yields CDR1 SGHNT and CDR2 YENEEA. The CDR3 protein is CASSPGTSGSGELFF. The CDR3 nucleotides read TGTGCCAGCAGCCCCGGGACTAGCGGCTCCGGGGAGCTGTTTTTT. Combining the CDR3 with reference TRBV11-3 and TRBJ2-2 gives the whole variable domain EAGVVQSPRYKIIEKKQPVAFWCNPISGHNTLYWYLQNLGQGPELLIRYENEEAVDDSQLPKDRFSAERLKGVDSTLKIQPAELGDSAVYLCASSPGTSGSGELFFGEGSRLTVL.

The rearrangement joins TRBV19 to TRBJ2-6, with TRBD2 matching 9 bases. The V gene end was trimmed by 8 bases and the J gene end by 0 bases; junction bases not matched to a gene: 5. Germline lookup yields CDR1 LNHDA and CDR2 SQIVND (reference sequence). This CDR3 region has 16 residues. CDR3 coding DNA: TGTGCCAGTTATGGCGGGAGGGCCTCTGGGGCCAACGTCCTGACTTTC. It encodes CASYGGRASGANVLTF.

The chain carries TRBV5-4 and TRBJ2-2, with 7 nucleotides matching TRBD1. CDR1 SGHNT and CDR2 YYREEE come from the germline V gene (reference sequence). V was clipped by 4 bases and J by 6 bases; unmatched bases: 12. This CDR3 comprises 16 residues. The CDR3 region is CASSLGTDFLSGELFF. The CDR3 nucleotides are TGTGCCAGCAGCCTCGGGACAGACTTTCTTTCCGGGGAGCTGTTTTTT.

The chain joins TRBV5-1 to TRBJ2-7, with 7 positions matching TRBD2. Germline-derived CDR1 and CDR2 are SGHRS and YFSETQ. This CDR3 has 14 residues. J lost 4 bases, V lost 4 bases, and 8 bases had no gene match. The CDR3: CASSAGDRVYEQYF. Written as DNA, the CDR3 is TGCGCCAGCAGCGCGGGGGACCGAGTTTACGAGCAGTACTTC.

This clone came up once. The chain links TRBV6-1 to TRBJ1-2; the match to TRBD1 covers 10 bases. With V trimmed by 3 bases and J by 2 bases, 6 bases remained unmatched. The germline gives CDR1 MNHNS, CDR2 SASEGT. CDR3 size: 16 residues. The CDR3 DNA follows: TGTGCCAGCAGTGACCCGGGACAGGGGATAAACTATGGCTACACCTTC. The encoded protein is CASSDPGQGINYGYTF.